Presented here are 8 T cell receptor beta chains from one specimen sequenced in a study of blood T cells in healthy people across ages. With a J-beta primer mix and a sample-barcoded 5' primer, a second PCR ran roughly 7 to 11 cycles. MiXCR, run by TCRdb on the 5' RACE reads, gives a single entry per CDR3 protein. The table includes over 1.5 million distinct CDR3 sequences, around 48% detected once. Sequencing was performed on blood. These receptors all come from a woman in her thirties or forties in good health.

A remark on this clonotype: At one end, the junction sequence differs from germline, possibly due to a read error. J is TRBJ2-4 and V is TRBV12-3 or TRBV12-4, with 9 bases aligning to TRBD1. The tail of the sequence fits TRBJ2-7 better, so the J call may be wrong. The CDR3 length is 14 residues. DNA of the CDR3: TGTACCAGCAGAGCGACAGGGGGCTCCTACGAGCAGTACTTC. Amino acids: CTSRATGGSYEQYF.

The gene calls are TRBV12-3 or TRBV12-4 and TRBJ1-6; TRBD1 aligns across 7 bases. The CDR3 length is 15 residues. V was pared by 4 bases and J by 8 bases, with 8 bases of the junction left unmatched. CDR3 nucleotides: TGTGCCAGCAGTTCCCTACAGGGGCGACATTCACCCCTCCACTTT. Amino acids: CASSSLQGRHSPLHF.

The chain employs TRBV5-1 and TRBJ1-5, with TRBD1 matching 7 bases. Germline lookup yields CDR1 SGHRS and CDR2 YFSETQ. CDR3 length equals 16 residues. V lost 4 bases to trimming and J lost 7 bases; unmatched junction nucleotides: 14. CDR3 sequence reads: CASSRSELQGNQPQHF. The CDR3 DNA reads TGCGCCAGCAGCCGAAGCGAATTACAGGGGAACCAGCCCCAGCATTTT.

The genes are TRBV5-1 and TRBJ2-3, with D maybe TRBD2 (7 bases). Trimming stripped 4 bases from V and 2 bases from J, with 17 bases between. The CDR3 spans 16 residues. Looked up from germline, CDR1 is SGHRS and CDR2 is YFSETQ. As DNA, the CDR3 is TGCGCCAGCAGCAGGGGGGGAGCGACCCCCACAGATACGCAGTATTTT. Translation: CASSRGGATPTDTQYF.

This chain uses TRBV4-1 with TRBJ2-7; 7 bases line up with TRBD2. CDR3 length: 15 amino acids. The V gene end was trimmed by 1 base and the J gene end by 3 bases; junction bases not matched to a gene: 6. CDR1 MGHRA and CDR2 YSYEKL come from the germline V gene. The CDR3 loop is CASSQGEGAGYEQYF. CDR3 sequence (DNA): TGCGCCAGCAGCCAAGGGGAGGGAGCGGGCTACGAGCAGTACTTC.

V is TRBV2 and J is TRBJ2-1, with D perhaps matching TRBD1 or TRBD2 (6 bases each). The CDR3 spans 19 residues. Trimming left V 4 bases short and J 0 bases short, with 22 bases between. From germline, CDR1 is SNHLY and CDR2 FYNNEI. The CDR3: CASSGDSEAWGASYNEQFF. DNA of the CDR3: TGTGCCAGCAGTGGCGATAGCGAGGCATGGGGGGCCTCCTACAATGAGCAGTTCTTC.

V gene TRBV12-5 combines with J gene TRBJ2-1, with a weak D call TRBD2 (5 bases). Per the germline V gene, CDR1 is LGHNT and CDR2 is FRNRAP. V dropped 0 bases and J dropped 5 bases, with 14 bases sitting between them. This CDR3 contains 16 residues. For the CDR3, the DNA is TGTGCTAGTGGTTTGGTAAGCGGCTCGGGTCACAATGAGCAGTTCTTC. It yields the protein CASGLVSGSGHNEQFF.

This clonotype was observed a handful of times. The V gene is TRBV12-3 or TRBV12-4, the J gene TRBJ1-2; 9 nucleotides align to TRBD1. Unmatched junction bases numbered 7, after V lost 5 bases and J lost 6 bases. The CDR3 is 14 residues long. CDR3 residues: CASSGDRGTNGYTF. CDR3 DNA sequence: TGTGCCAGCAGTGGCGACAGGGGGACGAATGGCTACACCTTC.